This T cell receptor beta chain is from a study of blood T cell repertoires in COVID-19. Sequencing was performed with immunoSEQ multiplex PCR; in TCRdb, only in-frame clones are kept and a portion is missing. The data hold more than 75,000 clones, with over 85% observed a single time. The sequence derives from a man aged 50-59 years with acute or convalescent COVID-19. Sequencing was done on a sample of peripheral blood.

The CDR3 reads CASSEGSGRIDGELFF. The CDR3 nucleotides read TGTGCCAGCAGTGAGGGTAGCGGGAGGATTGACGGGGAGCTGTTTTTT. The J gene is TRBJ2-2, the V gene TRBV6-1, with TRBD2 identical over 10 bases. Germline loops: CDR1 MNHNS, CDR2 SASEGT. The CDR3 covers 16 residues. The V segment lost 3 bases and the J segment 7 bases; nucleotides outside the gene matches: 8.